This TCR beta chain is drawn from a study of blood T cell repertoires in COVID-19. Across the study: Italy, Spain and the United States were the sources of the convalescent and acute COVID-19 samples. PBMCs, B-cell-depleted T cells, or T cells provided the cDNA or gDNA that made up the material.

Study processing details: Reference gene primer amplification yielded estimated nucleated cell counts. Assay: immunoSEQ multiplex PCR; the TCRdb copy retains only in-frame clones and omits some. V and J calls and clone size come straight from that table; D and trimming were deduced from the DNA. The table records a few hundred thousand clones, roughly four fifths of them present only once. Looked up from germline, CDR1 is LGHDT and CDR2 is YNNKEL (reference sequence). Trimming cost V 4 bases and J 7 bases, with 14 bases left between them. The CDR3 runs 13 residues. The TCR originated in a woman aged 18-29 years with acute or convalescent COVID-19. V and J are TRBV3-1 (or the pseudogene TRBV3-2) and TRBJ2-7, with D possibly being TRBD2 (6 bases). Sequenced: peripheral blood. This CDR3 reads CASSLTTSREQYF. The CDR3 nucleotides are TGTGCCAGCAGCCTTACGACTAGTCGTGAGCAGTACTTC.